The clone carrying this TCR beta chain has at least ten counts. A TCRbeta library incorporating unique molecular identifiers was prepared. TCRdb analysed the PCR reads with MiXCR anew, one entry per CDR3 protein. The table records 350,000 to 400,000 distinct CDR3 sequences, approximately 12% of them present only once. This specimen belongs to a study of T-cell reconstitution after alpha-beta-depleted transplantation in children. Here the sequenced sample was PBMCs, taken from the stem cell graft. The receptor's source is a human donor who donated a stem cell graft to a child with Fanconi anemia.

DNA of the CDR3: TGTGCCAGCAGCCCGCCGGGCCCTAGATTGTCTGGGGCCAACGTCCTGACTTTC. It encodes CASSPPGPRLSGANVLTF. The rearrangement joins TRBV7-2 to TRBJ2-6, with D unresolved. V was cut by 5 bases and J by 1 base, with 18 bases left in between. The CDR3 has 18 amino acids. CDR1 and CDR2 (germline): SGHTA, FQGNSA.